The sequence of this T cell receptor (beta chain) was determined in a study of T cells after yellow fever vaccination. Overall study findings and caveats: Among all clonotypes, a small share was observed in both CD4 and CD8 compartments.

Using its own MiXCR run on the 5' RACE reads, TCRdb lists one record per CDR3 protein. Of approximately 610,000 distinct CDR3 sequences in the sample, about 15% are singletons; the top ten hold 17%. With respect to this clonotype: Antigen unknown.

The input for sequencing was PBMCs, taken 5 days after the first yellow fever vaccination. The TCR originated in a man aged 18 to 30 who received the YFV17D yellow fever vaccine.

The CDR3 DNA is TGTGCCTGGAGTGTAAACGCCCATGGCTACACCTTC. It encodes CAWSVNAHGYTF. The V gene is TRBV30, the J gene TRBJ1-2, with D hard to call. This CDR3 has 12 residues. The germline V and J ends were trimmed by 0 bases and 6 bases, with 8 bases remaining between them. Germline loops: CDR1 GTSNPN, CDR2 SVGIG (reference sequence).